The T cell receptor beta chain under discussion was sequenced for a study of blood T cell repertoires in COVID-19. The overall study: Sites across the United States, Italy and Spain contributed samples from acute and convalescent COVID-19. T cells, B-cell-depleted T cells, or PBMCs supplied cDNA or gDNA.

Germline CDR1 is SQVTM and CDR2 is ANQGSEA. CDR3 length equals 13 residues. V was pared by 3 bases and J by 6 bases, with 12 bases between. In the study's own analysis: Quantification of nucleated cells was approximated via reference gene primer amplification. Measured with immunoSEQ multiplex PCR; TCRdb has only the in-frame clones, and not every one. V and J calls and clone size are given by that table; D and trimming were obtained from the DNA. The table lists roughly 63,000 clones, 74% of them singletons, with 28% in the top ten. The sequence derives from an elderly woman with acute or convalescent COVID-19. What was sequenced was peripheral blood. The chain joins TRBV29-1 to TRBJ2-1; D unclear. CDR3 protein: CSVDGNMSNEQFF. CDR3 nucleotide sequence: TGCAGCGTTGATGGTAACATGTCCAATGAGCAGTTCTTC.